This T cell receptor (beta chain) was observed in a study of tumor-infiltrating lymphocytes in primary liver carcinoma (dated by TCRdb to the late 2010s). Study-level background: Between late 2015 and 2016, about five patients in China with histopathologically diagnosed primary liver carcinoma had surgical resection. Of the five patients (three men and two women, aged 30 to 69 years), four had hepatocellular carcinoma and one had combined HCC and intrahepatic cholangiocarcinoma. Tumors of the five patients were stage T1-T3 N0M0 with maximum diameters of roughly 4 to 10 cm. Each sample produced roughly 3.65 to 7.5 million productive TCRbeta reads, and read depth showed no significant difference between tissue types. TCRbeta repertoire sequencing, expression microarrays and whole-exome sequencing were combined in the study across five regions of each liver tumor, with adjacent normal tissue and blood also included. A total of 35 or so specimens from 5 patients went through TCRbeta repertoire sequencing, namely 25 tumor regions, 5 adjacent noncancerous liver tissues and 5 peripheral blood samples. Technical replicate repertoires showed high reproducibility, with mean shared-clone rates roughly 0.87 and correlation coefficients above 0.95. What the research found in general, with its limitations: The study included only 4 to 6 patients, and the authors note findings should be validated in a larger study. Since the samples were bulk and unsorted, there was no way to compare CD4+ and CD8+ T cell repertoires. The top 250 clones made up a significantly larger repertoire fraction in tumors than in blood (p = 0.039). Consistent with antigen-driven expansion, pairs of tumor regions showed higher repertoire overlap (mean around 36%) than either tumor-adjacent pairs (around 17%) or tumor-blood pairs (around 14%). Only the TCR beta chain was sequenced, so true repertoire diversity is likely underestimated because unpaired alpha chains were not captured.

In the case of this clonotype: Its antigen is unknown. At one of its ends the junction is not consistent with the germline gene, which may arise from a read error.

RNA from unsorted whole blood was extracted with TRIzol reagent, and germline DNA was obtained with the DNeasy Blood & Tissue kit. At the time of sampling, the patients had chronic HBV infection and had not received any treatment. Before surgery, four milliliters of peripheral blood were collected into K2EDTA tubes. TCRbeta-specific cDNA was reverse-transcribed from 500 ng total RNA using a constant-region primer and ProtoScript II reverse transcriptase. Construction of the TCRbeta libraries relied on three nested rounds of multiplex PCR, following a slightly modified ARM-PCR procedure. Multiplex TRBV1-TRBV30 forward primers and a Cbeta reverse primer were used in the first two PCR rounds, each of which was run for roughly 9 cycles. Sample barcodes and Illumina adapters were added in a final 25-cycle PCR with Deep VentR polymerase. Before sequencing, amplicons of 200-500 bp were gel-purified using a QIAquick gel extraction kit. TCRbeta amplicons were sequenced on an Illumina HiSeq 2500 with 250-bp paired-end reads. In the authors' own workflow: Trimmomatic v0.33 was used to quality-trim the reads, and FLASH v1.2.11 was used to merge paired reads so that full CDR3 sequences could be recovered. V, D and J germline segments were assigned to the rearranged TCRbeta sequences by MiGEC v1.2.1b. Clonotype statistics and Shannon-Wiener diversity indices were calculated with VDJtools v1.0.0. Except for diversity analysis, only the 250 most abundant clonotypes of each sample were used in subsequent analyses to reduce sampling bias. TCRdb applied fastp at Q25 and MiXCR to the public reads, then kept only in-frame beta chains. CDR3 protein sequences are deduplicated, and each keeps its most common genes and DNA. The V and J calls were not made by the authors but by TCRdb's processing. In this sample the table shows 300,000 to 400,000 distinct CDR3 sequences, less than 75% of which occur a single time. Of the sample, roughly 9% falls within the top ten clones.

CDR1 and CDR2 were assigned from the germline V gene as SGHNT and YENEEA. There are 15 amino acids in the CDR3, from cysteine to phenylalanine inclusive. Only CDR3 DNA remains: 45 bases, in frame from the first base. This receptor was taken from a middle-aged man with primary liver carcinoma and hepatitis B virus infection. The sequence joins TRBV11-3 to TRBJ2-3; there is no confident call for the D gene. Sequenced material: peripheral blood. The nucleotide sequence is TGTGTCAGCAGCCTAGGCGTGGAACGCACAGATACGCAGTATTTT. This is translated as CVSSLGVERTDTQYF.